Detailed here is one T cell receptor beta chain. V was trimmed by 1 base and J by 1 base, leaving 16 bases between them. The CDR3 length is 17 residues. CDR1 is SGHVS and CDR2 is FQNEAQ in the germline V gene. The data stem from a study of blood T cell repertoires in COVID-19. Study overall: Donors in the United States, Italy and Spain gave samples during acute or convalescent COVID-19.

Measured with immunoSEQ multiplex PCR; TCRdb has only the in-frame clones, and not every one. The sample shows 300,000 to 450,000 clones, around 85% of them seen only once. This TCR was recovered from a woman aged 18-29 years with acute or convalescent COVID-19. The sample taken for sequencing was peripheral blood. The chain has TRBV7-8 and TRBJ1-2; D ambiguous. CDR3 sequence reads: CASSLGRSETSNYGYTF. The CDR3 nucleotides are TGTGCCAGCAGCTTAGGTCGGTCAGAGACAAGTAACTATGGCTACACCTTC.